This T cell receptor (beta chain) is drawn from a study of blood T cell repertoires in COVID-19 (dated by TCRdb to about 2020). General notes on the study: The collaborator samples originated in the United States, Italy and Spain and spanned the acute and convalescent phases of COVID-19. The sample metadata nearly always contained a de-identified subject ID, COVID-19 status, age in years and sex. Deeply sampled blood TCRbeta repertoires from subjects exposed to, actively infected with, or recovered from COVID-19 were included in the dataset. Samples were obtained from the ongoing ImmuneRACE study (first 160 participants) and from about 1,300 subjects provided by 6 global collaborators. The prospective study material was composed of cDNA or gDNA derived from T cells, B-cell-depleted T cells, or PBMCs. The repertoires were made available in a free public database intended to serve as a resource for research on the immune response to SARS-CoV-2. HLA class I and class II types, where available, came from metadata supplied by the sample provider rather than from assay-based typing. The investigation overall reported the following: The amount of clinical and demographic metadata varied by source and participant and was provided uncurated.

One collaborating source in Seattle enrolled patients during active infection and followed them longitudinally through the course of disease. The collaborating institutions used their own protocols to collect whole blood in K2EDTA tubes. For TCRbeta analysis, collaborator samples were shipped as frozen whole blood, as isolated PBMCs, or as DNA extracted from either sample type. TCRbeta CDR3 regions were amplified from genomic DNA using the immunoSEQ Assay, a bias-controlled multiplex PCR. The authors' analysis ran thus. The number of nucleated cells in each sample was estimated from the amplification of reference gene primers within the assay. To quantify the absolute abundance of each unique TCRbeta CDR3 rearrangement, sequence reads were collapsed and filtered. For each sample, productive Simpson clonality was calculated as the square root of Simpson's diversity index across productive rearrangements. TCRdb provides this immuneACCESS table in a form limited to in-frame rearrangements. Some clones are lacking; in checked studies, under half of them reflect an unresolved V gene, and why the rest are absent is not known. V, J and clone size are taken as reported in that table, and D and trimming were inferred from the DNA itself. The sample table lists approximately 180,000 clones, 85% to 90% of them with a count of one. Jointly, the top ten make up around an eighth of the sample.

The germline V gene encodes CDR1 MNHEY and CDR2 SMNVEV (reference sequence). From the cysteine through the phenylalanine, the CDR3 covers 16 amino acids. This entry keeps only the CDR3 DNA: 48 bases, framed from base 1. V gives up 6 bases and J gives up 4 bases, and the segment between their germline ends measures 21 bases. Comment on this clone: It has no known antigen specificity. Base-call qualities are not available, and no considerably larger clone is one nucleotide away.

The sequenced sample consisted of peripheral blood. The rearranged chain carries TRBV27 and TRBJ1-2, with the D gene not clear enough to name. This receptor was taken from a woman in her 70s with COVID-19, enrolled during active disease. CDR3 region: CASRDLLASPLYGYTF. The sequenced DNA: TGTGCCAGCAGGGACTTATTAGCCAGCCCGCTCTATGGCTACACCTTC.